The sequence of this TCR beta chain was determined in a study of T cell repertoires in MIS-A myocarditis (dated by TCRdb to between 2020 and 2023). Comments on this clone: The antigen it binds to is not known. Base-call qualities are not available, and no considerably larger clone is one nucleotide away.

Including cysteine and phenylalanine, the CDR3 has 13 amino acids. Only the CDR3 DNA stays, 39 bases, in frame from base 1. CDR1 and CDR2 (KGHSH, LQKENI) derive from the germline V gene. The V and J ends are trimmed by 4 bases and 1 base, leaving 7 bases between them. The QIAamp DNA FFPE kit was used to extract genomic DNA from formalin-fixed paraffin-embedded autopsy tissue. TCRbeta CDR3 regions were amplified by the immunoSEQ bias-controlled multiplex PCR and were subjected to high-throughput sequencing. The study's own analysis went as follows. The immunoSEQ vendor pipeline collapsed and filtered the CDR3 sequences so that the abundance and frequency of each unique TCRbeta CDR3 could be quantified. CD-HIT clustered dominant CDR3 amino acid sequences with SARS-CoV-2-specific ImmuneCODE TCRbeta sequences at a 90% global sequence identity threshold. A clone was classed as hyperexpanded at a frequency of 0.1 to 1 and as large at a frequency of 0.01 to 0.1. MiXCR was used to confirm CDR3 amino acid sequences and V and J gene assignments of dominant clones. The R stringdist package was used to compute Levenshtein distances between the patient clonotypes and the ImmuneCODE hits. This is the immuneACCESS table as TCRdb keeps it, with only in-frame sequences that have V and J called. A part of the clones is gone; compared with another copy, unresolved V genes explain less than half, and the rest is unexplained. V and J calls plus clone size are reproduced from that table; the DNA served to infer D and trimming. The sample yields over 12,000 clones; around 70% were counted once. The top ten hold approximately 62% of the sample.

The sequence is built from TRBV18 and TRBJ2-5; too little of a D gene remains to name it. Sequencing was performed on left ventricle heart tissue obtained at autopsy. What this sample's cell subset or site label stands for: cardiac tissue sample (left or right ventricle, interventricular septum, or pericardium). The source of this sequence is a man aged 18-30 years with fulminant myocarditis from multisystem inflammatory syndrome in adults (MIS-A) after COVID-19. The CDR3 loop reads CASSRALQETQYF. The sequence in DNA is TGTGCCAGCTCACGGGCCCTCCAAGAGACCCAGTACTTC.